Listed below are T cell receptor beta chains from one sample, sequenced in a study of post-analysis software for immune sequencing data. One entry per CDR3 protein results from TCRdb running MiXCR on the PCR reads. This repertoire shows approximately 570,000 distinct CDR3 sequences, 40% to 50% found once; its top ten account for about 1.8%. Sequenced sample: blood. The receptor source for this set is a girl aged 10 to 17 with multiple sclerosis. Each CDR3 is given with its conserved first and last residue. The D gene is left open where the match is weak. Clone sizes are given selectively: once, few, many, or a class where the clone is expanded.

>TRBJ2-7|TRBV6-5|16|.|.
TGTGCCAGCAGTTACGGAGGAGCGGGACAGTTGTACGAGCAGTACTTC
CASSYGGAGQLYEQYF
>TRBJ2-5|TRBV5-6|15|.|.
TGTGCCAGCAGCTTCCGTGGTCAAAACTACAATGAGCAGTACTTC
CASSFRGQNYNEQYF
>TRBJ1-1|TRBV6-5|13|.|.
TGTGCCAGCAGTTACTCGTACGACACTGAAGCTTTCTTT
CASSYSYDTEAFF
>TRBJ2-5|TRBV4-2|17|.|TRBD2
TGTGCCGGCAGCCAAGCCCCAGCCCTAGCGGGAGACGAGACCCAGTACTTC
CAGSQAPALAGDETQYF
>TRBJ2-7|TRBV12-3/TRBV12-4|15|few|TRBD1
TGTGCCAGCAGTTTAGACCCGACAGGGGCCCACGAGCAGTACTTC
CASSLDPTGAHEQYF
>TRBJ2-1|TRBV6-5|18|few|.
TGTGCCAGCAGTTACGCCTCCCGGGGCAGGAGCTCCTACAATGAGCAGTTCTTC
CASSYASRGRSSYNEQFF
>TRBJ1-1|TRBV5-1|15|.|.
TGCGCCAGCAGCTCTACCGACCAATTGAACACTGAAGCTTTCTTT
CASSSTDQLNTEAFF
>TRBJ1-5|TRBV12-3/TRBV12-4|16|few|TRBD1
TGTGCCAGCAGTTCCCCGACAGGGGCGGCCAATCAGCCCCAGCATTTT
CASSSPTGAANQPQHF
>TRBJ2-7|TRBV10-3|14|few|TRBD2
TGTGCCATCAGTGAGTCAGGACTAGGCTACGAGCAGTACTTC
CAISESGLGYEQYF
>TRBJ2-5|TRBV11-2|14|.|.
TGTGCCAGCAGTTACGGGCAGATACAAGAGACCCAGTACTTC
CASSYGQIQETQYF
>TRBJ2-7|TRBV12-3/TRBV12-4|14|few|TRBD2
TGTGCCAGCAGTTTACGGCGGGAGGACCACGAGCAGTACTTC
CASSLRREDHEQYF
>TRBJ2-5|TRBV3-1|14|.|.
TGTGCCAGCAGCCTAAGGGACGGGCAAGAGACCCAGTACTTC
CASSLRDGQETQYF
>TRBJ2-7|TRBV20-1|15|few|.
TGCAGTGCTAGAGATCCCGCAGGCCTCTCCTACGAGCAGTACTTC
CSARDPAGLSYEQYF
>TRBJ2-3|TRBV6-6|14|few|TRBD2
TGTGCCAGCAGCGGCGGGGACTATACAGATACGCAGTATTTT
CASSGGDYTDTQYF
>TRBJ1-1|TRBV7-9|16|.|TRBD1
TGTGCCAGCAGTTATTCACAGGGGGCGATGAACACTGAAGCTTTCTTT
CASSYSQGAMNTEAFF
>TRBJ2-3|TRBV5-6|11|.|.
TGTGCCAGCAGCACCCGACAGATCCTGTATTTT
CASSTRQILYF
>TRBJ2-7|TRBV27|15|.|TRBD2
TGTGCCAGCAGTCCAGACGGACTAGCGGACTACGAGCAGTACTTC
CASSPDGLADYEQYF
>TRBJ2-2|TRBV7-9|12|few|.
TGTGCCAGCAGCTTAGTAACCGGGGAGCTGTTTTTT
CASSLVTGELFF
>TRBJ1-5|TRBV4-1|15|.|.
TGCGCCAGCAGCCAATGGGACGAGAGCAATCAGCCCCAGCATTTT
CASSQWDESNQPQHF
>TRBJ2-3|TRBV4-2|16|.|TRBD1
TGTGCCAGCAGCCAAGGAGACAGGGCCTACACAGATACGCAGTATTTT
CASSQGDRAYTDTQYF
>TRBJ2-1|TRBV5-1|15|.|.
TGCGCCAGCAGCTTGTGGGGGCCAGCCAACAATGAGCAGTTCTTC
CASSLWGPANNEQFF
>TRBJ2-4|TRBV11-3|13|.|.
TGTGCCAGCAGCATCCCAGCCAAAAACATTCAGTACTTC
CASSIPAKNIQYF
>TRBJ2-5|TRBV2|16|.|TRBD2
TGTGCCAGCACCTTACGACTAGCGGGTAAACAAGAGACCCAGTACTTC
CASTLRLAGKQETQYF
>TRBJ2-5|TRBV9|15|.|.
TGTGCCAGCAGCGTAGTGGCAGGGCCACAAGAGACCCAGTACTTC
CASSVVAGPQETQYF
>TRBJ1-4|TRBV6-6|11|.|.
TGTGCCGGCAGTACGGGTGGAAAACTGTTTTTT
CAGSTGGKLFF
>TRBJ1-2|TRBV12-3/TRBV12-4|13|.|.
TGTGCCAGCAGAACCGACATATCCTATGGCTACACCTTC
CASRTDISYGYTF
>TRBJ2-3|TRBV5-4|14|.|.
TGTGCCAGCAGCTGGAGGACAGGCACAGATACGCAGTATTTT
CASSWRTGTDTQYF
>TRBJ1-5|TRBV5-1|15|.|TRBD1
TGCGCCAGCAGCTGGGATGGACAGGGCAATCAGCCCCAGCATTTT
CASSWDGQGNQPQHF